Following are 8 T cell receptor beta chains from one sample sequenced in a study of identical twins (dated by TCRdb to the mid-2010s). Library creation used 5' RACE. Sequencing was performed on an Illumina HiSeq 2000. TCRdb itself trimmed the public reads at Q25 with fastp, ran MiXCR and retained productive beta chains. Every CDR3 protein is listed once, alongside the most common genes and DNA of its rows. For this sample there are roughly 230,000 distinct CDR3 sequences; about 8.5% appear just once. The ten largest clones capture 2.5% to 3.5% of the sample. These sequences were also reported in another study, on yellow fever vaccine responses in identical twins.

Sequencing was carried out using CD8+ T cells sorted from blood. Every receptor here comes from a woman aged 18-30 years in good health.

This clonotype appeared many times. V gene TRBV3-1 combines with J gene TRBJ1-5; maybe TRBD1 (5 bases). The ends were cut back, 4 bases at V and 6 bases at J, with 13 bases in the middle. From germline, CDR1 is LGHDT and CDR2 YNNKEL (reference sequence). The CDR3 consists of 14 residues. The CDR3 region is CASSRGEGGQPQHF. In nucleotides, the CDR3 is TGTGCCAGCAGCCGAGGGGAAGGTGGTCAGCCCCAGCATTTT.

This clonotype was picked up a small number of times. The chain links TRBV5-6 to TRBJ2-1; 7 bases line up with TRBD1. Losses at the gene ends were 3 bases for V and 10 bases for J; bases not matched to a gene: 7. The germline V gene encodes CDR1 SGHDT and CDR2 YYEEEE. CDR3 length: 13 amino acids. The CDR3 nucleotides are TGTGCCAGCAGCTCGACAGGGAGAGGGGAGCAGTTCTTC. Translating gives CASSSTGRGEQFF.

In the case of this clonotype: A junction boundary mismatches the germline segment, possibly from a read error. This chain joins TRBV12-3 or TRBV12-4 and TRBJ2-1; 11 bases match TRBD2. The CDR3 sequence is 19 residues long. CDR3 region: CARSFLLAGGGYSYNEQFF. The CDR3 DNA is TGTGCCCGCAGTTTTCTCCTAGCGGGAGGAGGATACTCCTACAATGAGCAGTTCTTC.

This clonotype was seen ten or more times. This sequence joins TRBV7-9 and TRBJ2-2; a weak D match, TRBD2 (6 bases). Looked up from germline, CDR1 is SEHNR and CDR2 is FQNEAQ (reference sequence). CDR3 size: 17 residues. V was cut by 4 bases and J by 7 bases, with 22 bases left in between. The CDR3 protein is CASSSPLSGSGSGELFF. The CDR3 DNA sequence: TGTGCCAGCAGCTCCCCCCTTTCGGGGTCCGGGAGCGGGGAGCTGTTTTTT.

This clonotype was seen many times. The chain carries TRBV5-1 and TRBJ2-5, with unresolved D. Trimming took 0 bases from V and 1 from J, leaving 16 bases between them. CDR1 is SGHRS and CDR2 is YFSETQ in the germline V gene. This CDR3 spans 17 amino acids. Written as DNA, the CDR3 is TGCGCCAGCAGCTTGGGAGAAGGGTTCTCGGGCCAAGAGACCCAGTACTTC. Translation gives CASSLGEGFSGQETQYF.

This clonotype was counted a few times. The chain has TRBV14 and TRBJ2-7; D call uncertain. Germline V gene lookup returns CDR1 SGHDN and CDR2 FVKESK. The V end was cut by 5 bases, the J end by 4 bases, with 9 bases between. The CDR3 contains 12 residues. The CDR3 spells CASSDSPYEQYF. CDR3 nucleotide sequence: TGTGCCAGCAGCGACTCCCCTTACGAGCAGTACTTC. Full variable domain (outside the CDR3, taken from reference TRBV14 and TRBJ2-7): EAGVTQFPSHSVIEKGQTVTLRCDPISGHDNLYWYRRVMGKEIKFLLHFVKESKQDESGMPNNRFLAERTGGTYSTLKVQPAELEDSGVYFCASSDSPYEQYFGPGTRLTVT.

This clonotype was counted ten times or more. The rearrangement uses TRBV18 and TRBJ2-5; tentatively, D is TRBD1 (6 bases). Germline lookup yields CDR1 KGHSH and CDR2 LQKENI. V lost 3 bases, J lost 8 bases, and 16 bases lay in between. The CDR3 has 14 residues. The CDR3 DNA follows: TGTGCCAGCTCACCCGTACCTTACAGGGATACCCAGTACTTC. Encoded protein: CASSPVPYRDTQYF.

This clonotype was found many times. This chain connects TRBV12-3 or TRBV12-4 to TRBJ2-1; TRBD2 aligns across 16 bases. The CDR3 is 20 amino acids. The V gene end was trimmed by 5 bases and the J gene end by 0 bases; junction bases not matched to a gene: 10. The CDR3 sequence is CASSVTPGLAGGDSYNEQFF. The CDR3 nucleotides are TGTGCCAGCAGTGTCACCCCGGGACTAGCGGGAGGGGACTCCTACAATGAGCAGTTCTTC.